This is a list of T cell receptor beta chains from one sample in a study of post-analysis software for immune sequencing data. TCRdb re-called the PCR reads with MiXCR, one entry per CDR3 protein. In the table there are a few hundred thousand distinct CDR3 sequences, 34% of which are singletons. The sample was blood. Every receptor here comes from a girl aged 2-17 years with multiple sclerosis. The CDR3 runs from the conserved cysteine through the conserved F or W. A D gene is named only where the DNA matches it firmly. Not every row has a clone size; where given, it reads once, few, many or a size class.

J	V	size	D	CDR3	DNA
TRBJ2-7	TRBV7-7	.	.	CVSSLAGNSYEQYF	TGTGTTAGCAGCTTAGCAGGGAACTCCTACGAGCAGTACTTC
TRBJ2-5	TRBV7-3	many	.	CASSLSGGLQETQYF	TGTGCCAGCAGCTTGAGTGGGGGGCTACAAGAGACCCAGTACTTC
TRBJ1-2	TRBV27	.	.	CASSLFGAPTNYGYTF	TGTGCCAGCAGTTTATTTGGCGCGCCTACGAACTATGGCTACACCTTC
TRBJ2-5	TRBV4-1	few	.	CASSQVLSQGKETQYF	TGCGCCAGCAGCCAAGTACTCAGTCAGGGTAAAGAGACCCAGTACTTC
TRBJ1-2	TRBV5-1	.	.	CASSQRTVYGYTF	TGCGCCAGCAGCCAACGGACAGTCTATGGCTACACCTTC
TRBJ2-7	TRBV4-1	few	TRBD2	CASSQDPGTSFFYEQYF	TGCGCCAGCAGCCAAGATCCCGGGACTAGCTTCTTCTACGAGCAGTACTTC
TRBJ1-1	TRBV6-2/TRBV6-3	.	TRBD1	CASSYGQGSTEAFF	TGTGCCAGCAGTTACGGACAGGGTAGCACTGAAGCTTTCTTT
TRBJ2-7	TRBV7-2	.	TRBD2	CASSRMTSTYEQYF	TGTGCCAGCAGCCGCATGACTAGCACTTACGAGCAGTACTTC
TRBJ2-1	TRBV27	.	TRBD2	CASSAQRASGGDEQFF	TGTGCCAGCAGTGCCCAAAGGGCTAGCGGGGGAGATGAGCAGTTCTTC
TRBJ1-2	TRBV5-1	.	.	CASSLEARPGYTF	TGCGCCAGCAGCTTGGAGGCTCGACCCGGCTACACCTTC
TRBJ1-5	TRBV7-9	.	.	CASRAGGENQPQHF	TGTGCCAGCAGGGCCGGGGGAGAGAATCAGCCCCAGCATTTT
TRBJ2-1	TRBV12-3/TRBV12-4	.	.	CASSLGALRDNEQFF	TGTGCCAGCAGTTTAGGCGCTTTGCGTGACAATGAGCAGTTCTTC
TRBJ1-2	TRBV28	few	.	CASTPGATNYGYTF	TGTGCCAGCACCCCCGGGGCAACTAACTATGGCTACACCTTC
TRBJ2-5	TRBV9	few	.	CASSVGPALYQETQYF	TGTGCCAGCAGCGTAGGGCCGGCCCTGTACCAAGAGACCCAGTACTTC
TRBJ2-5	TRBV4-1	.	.	CASSQLGLPQETQYF	TGCGCCAGCAGCCAACTAGGACTACCCCAAGAGACCCAGTACTTC
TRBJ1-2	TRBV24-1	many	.	CATSNGLGYTF	TGTGCCACCAGTAACGGTCTGGGCTACACCTTC
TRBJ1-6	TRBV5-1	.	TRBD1	CASSLETPTGGAGRSYNSPLHF	TGCGCCAGCAGCTTGGAAACTCCGACAGGGGGTGCCGGGAGGTCCTATAATTCACCCCTCCACTTT
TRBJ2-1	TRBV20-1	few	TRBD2	CSAPKSGGAYEQFF	TGCAGTGCTCCGAAGAGCGGGGGGGCCTATGAGCAGTTCTTC
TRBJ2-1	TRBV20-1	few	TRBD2	CSATIGGIYEQFF	TGCAGTGCAACTATCGGGGGGATCTATGAGCAGTTCTTC
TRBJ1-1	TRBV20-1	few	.	CSAAGTLFMNTEAFF	TGCAGTGCGGCCGGGACACTATTCATGAACACTGAAGCTTTCTTT
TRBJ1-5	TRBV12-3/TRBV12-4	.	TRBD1	CASSMTGGNNQPQHF	TGTGCCAGCAGTATGACAGGGGGCAACAATCAGCCCCAGCATTTT
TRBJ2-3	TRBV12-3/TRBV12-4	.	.	CASSPTVSTDMEYF	TGTGCCAGCAGTCCCACAGTGAGCACAGATATGGAGTATTTT
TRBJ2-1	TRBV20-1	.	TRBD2	CSAGGLSGGAKFF	TGCAGTGCTGGGGGACTAAGCGGGGGGGCCAAGTTCTTC
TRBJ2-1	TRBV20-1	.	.	CSAPDQGRTTYNEQFF	TGCAGTGCCCCGGACCAGGGGAGGACGACCTACAATGAGCAGTTCTTC
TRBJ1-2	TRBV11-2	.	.	CASSLRRGTYGYTF	TGTGCCAGCAGCTTACGAAGGGGTACCTATGGCTACACCTTC
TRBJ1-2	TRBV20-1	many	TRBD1	CSAQDRGAANYGYTF	TGCAGTGCTCAGGACAGGGGGGCAGCTAACTATGGCTACACCTTC
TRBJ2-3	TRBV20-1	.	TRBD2	CSARLSRRGGTDTQYF	TGCAGTGCTAGACTCTCAAGGCGGGGGGGCACAGATACGCAGTATTTT
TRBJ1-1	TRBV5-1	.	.	CASSFDRTLLNTEAFF	TGCGCCAGCAGCTTCGACAGGACCCTCCTGAACACTGAAGCTTTCTTT
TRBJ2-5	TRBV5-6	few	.	CASRDSESRPETQYF	TGTGCCAGCAGGGATTCAGAAAGTAGACCAGAGACCCAGTACTTC
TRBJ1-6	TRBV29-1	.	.	CSVGEGRPPYNSPLHF	TGCAGCGTTGGAGAGGGCAGGCCGCCCTATAATTCACCCCTCCACTTT
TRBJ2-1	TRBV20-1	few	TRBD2	CSARDWGGNEQFF	TGCAGTGCTAGAGATTGGGGGGGAAATGAGCAGTTCTTC
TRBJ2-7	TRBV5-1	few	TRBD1	CASSETGVYEQYF	TGCGCCAGCAGCGAAACAGGGGTATACGAGCAGTACTTC
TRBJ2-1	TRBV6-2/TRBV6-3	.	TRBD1	CASSYVRDRGPSSYNEQFF	TGTGCCAGCAGTTACGTTAGGGACAGGGGCCCTAGCTCCTACAATGAGCAGTTCTTC
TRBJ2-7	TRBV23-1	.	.	CASSLREVRDTPMSQYF	TGCGCCAGCAGTCTGAGGGAAGTCCGGGACACACCAATGAGCCAGTACTTC
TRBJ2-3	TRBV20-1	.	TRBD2	CSARGLADQVLDTQYF	TGCAGTGCTAGAGGACTAGCGGACCAGGTTCTCGATACGCAGTATTTT
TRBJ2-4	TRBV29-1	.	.	CSVLGQFGKNIQYF	TGCAGCGTACTAGGACAGTTCGGCAAAAACATTCAGTACTTC
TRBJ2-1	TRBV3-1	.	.	CASSQAARGNEQFF	TGTGCCAGCAGCCAAGCTGCACGGGGCAATGAGCAGTTCTTC
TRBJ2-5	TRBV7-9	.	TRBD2	CASSLGGTSGETQYF	TGTGCCAGCAGCTTAGGAGGGACTAGCGGGGAGACCCAGTACTTC
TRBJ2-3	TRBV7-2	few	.	CASSLEDGTDTQYF	TGTGCCAGCAGCTTAGAGGATGGCACAGATACGCAGTATTTT
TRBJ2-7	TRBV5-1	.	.	CASSPDDSYEQYF	TGCGCCAGCAGCCCGGACGACAGCTACGAGCAGTACTTC
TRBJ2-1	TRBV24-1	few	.	CATSDFLNEQFF	TGTGCCACCAGTGATTTCCTCAATGAGCAGTTCTTC
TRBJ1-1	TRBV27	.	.	CASTPTRQGNTEAFF	TGTGCCAGCACCCCTACCCGGCAGGGTAACACTGAAGCTTTCTTT
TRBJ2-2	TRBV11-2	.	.	CASSLSGTGELFF	TGTGCCAGCAGCTTAAGTGGAACCGGGGAGCTGTTTTTT
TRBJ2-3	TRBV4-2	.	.	CASSQVSSADTQYF	TGTGCCAGCAGCCAAGTATCTAGCGCAGATACGCAGTATTTT
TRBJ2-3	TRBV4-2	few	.	CASSPRVSTDTRYF	TGTGCCAGCAGCCCGCGGGTTAGCACAGATACGCGGTATTTT
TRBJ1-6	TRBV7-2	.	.	CASSLIHSHNSPLHF	TGTGCCAGCAGCTTAATCCACAGCCATAATTCACCCCTCCACTTT
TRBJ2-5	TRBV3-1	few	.	CASSRDWLETQYF	TGTGCCAGCAGCCGGGACTGGTTGGAGACCCAGTACTTC
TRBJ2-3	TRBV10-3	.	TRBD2	CAIRTGTSGTKGDTQYF	TGTGCCATCAGGACCGGGACTAGCGGGACTAAGGGAGATACGCAGTATTTT
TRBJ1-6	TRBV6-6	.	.	CASSPTLTGLNSPLHF	TGTGCCAGCAGCCCTACCCTTACGGGACTAAATTCACCCCTCCACTTT
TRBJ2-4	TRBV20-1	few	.	CSASTGLAKNIQYF	TGCAGTGCCTCCACCGGACTAGCCAAAAACATTCAGTACTTC